The 4 T cell receptor beta chains below were found in one sample sequenced in a study of blood T cell repertoires in COVID-19. The method was immunoSEQ multiplex PCR; TCRdb's version includes in-frame clones alone and lacks a portion of them. The table lists 500,000 to 600,000 clones, about 88% of them singletons, with roughly 7.3% in the top ten. Input material: peripheral blood. These receptor sequences come from a woman in her forties or fifties with COVID-19, enrolled during active disease.

This clone came up once. The J gene is TRBJ1-3, the V gene TRBV7-2; TRBD1 is a possible D gene (6 bases). Per the germline V gene, CDR1 is SGHTA and CDR2 is FQGNSA. V gave up 7 bases and J gave up 4 bases, with 11 bases separating them. CDR3 length: 13 residues. This CDR3 is CASTTDRGNTIYF. Here the CDR3 DNA reads TGTGCCAGCACCACGGACAGAGGAAACACCATATATTTT.

The chain has TRBV30 and TRBJ1-2; D may be TRBD1 (5 bases). CDR1 is GTSNPN, CDR2 SVGIG, per germline (reference sequence). V dropped 2 bases and J dropped 0 bases, with 13 bases sitting between them. The CDR3 loop spans 15 amino acids. The CDR3 reads CAWSTPREANYGYTF. CDR3 nucleotides: TGTGCCTGGAGTACCCCCAGGGAGGCTAACTATGGCTACACCTTC. Complete variable domain (other parts from reference TRBV30 and TRBJ1-2): SQTIHQWPATLVQPVGSPLSLECTVEGTSNPNLYWYRQAAGRGLQLLFYSVGIGQISSEVPQNLSASRPQDRQFILSSKKLLLSDSGFYLCAWSTPREANYGYTFGSGTRLTVV.

Only a few counts were recorded for this clone. The chain combines TRBV29-1 with TRBJ1-1; 7 nucleotides line up with TRBD1. This CDR3 is built from 14 residues. V lost 6 bases to trimming and J lost 0 bases; unmatched junction nucleotides: 7. CDR1 and CDR2 from the germline V gene are SQVTM and ANQGSEA. This CDR3 reads CSVGTATMNTEAFF. CDR3 nucleotide sequence: TGCAGCGTGGGGACAGCTACCATGAACACTGAAGCTTTCTTT.

The V and J genes are TRBV25-1 and TRBJ2-7, with 7 bases lining up with TRBD1. In germline, CDR1 is MGHDK, CDR2 SYGVNS. The CDR3 spans 14 residues. Trimming removed 6 bases from V and 0 bases from J; junction bases left unmatched: 5. The CDR3 is CASRGQMSSYEQYF. CDR3 in DNA: TGTGCCAGCAGGGGACAGATGAGCTCCTACGAGCAGTACTTC.